These T cell receptor beta chains were read from a single sample in a study of human T cells and chemical hapten exposure. TCRdb ran MiXCR on the RACE reads and lists one entry per CDR3 protein. The sample shows more than 150,000 distinct CDR3 sequences, 25% to 30% of them seen only once. Here the sequenced sample was whole blood, taken in connection with sensitization to the hapten diphenylcyclopropenone (DPC). The source is a woman aged 25 to 39 with alopecia areata. Some clones in this sample may be carry-over from other donors' samples. The conserved cysteine and the conserved F or W are not part of the CDR3 here. The D gene is left open where the match is weak.

d_call v_call cdr3_aa
TRBD2 TRBV29-1 SAVVGRGGGEQY
TRBD1 TRBV29-1 SPLGTENSPLH
TRBD1 TRBV4-1 ASSQEGGQGYQPQH
NA TRBV28 ASTFGISYEQF
TRBD2 TRBV20-1 SAFGLAEEETQY
NA TRBV2 ASSNAVGNQPQH
NA TRBV7-9 ASKALTGNTIY
NA TRBV3-1 ASSQGLGANSPLH
NA TRBV28 ASSSGELAQTQY
NA TRBV28 ASSFEYEQY